The 14 T cell receptor beta chains given below trace back to one sample, sequenced in a study of blood T cell repertoires in COVID-19. The protocol was immunoSEQ multiplex PCR, while the TCRdb copy is restricted to in-frame clones and leaves out a portion. This sample yields 90,000 to 120,000 clones, of which 60% to 85% are seen a single time; 4% to 5.5% belongs to the top ten. Sample: peripheral blood. These receptors were taken from a man in his 70s with acute or convalescent COVID-19.

The rearrangement uses TRBV7-2 and TRBJ2-1; D gene uncertain. Germline values: CDR1 SGHTA, CDR2 FQGNSA. V lost 5 bases to trimming and J lost 0 bases, with 8 bases between them. CDR3 length equals 14 residues. The CDR3 here is CASSPSGSYNEQFF. The DNA for the CDR3 is TGTGCCAGCAGCCCTTCAGGCTCCTACAATGAGCAGTTCTTC.

The chain links TRBV6-5 to TRBJ2-4; D gene uncertain. This CDR3 spans 13 amino acids. The germline V and J ends were trimmed by 6 bases and 6 bases, with 12 bases remaining between them. Germline assignment: CDR1 MNHEY and CDR2 SVGAGI. CDR3 loop: CASRQPVGNIQYF. In nucleotides, the CDR3 is TGTGCCAGCAGACAGCCAGTCGGAAACATTCAGTACTTC.

The V gene is TRBV6-5, the J gene TRBJ1-5; 9 bases are a match to TRBD1. J was trimmed by 1 base and V by 5 bases; bases with no gene match: 3. This CDR3 region has 15 residues. Germline assignment: CDR1 MNHEY and CDR2 SVGAGI. The CDR3 loop is CASSPDRGSNQPQHF. As DNA, the CDR3 is TGTGCCAGCAGTCCCGACAGGGGGAGCAATCAGCCCCAGCATTTT.

This clone was detected only a few times. The V call is TRBV19, the J call TRBJ2-6, with 11 bases matching TRBD1. The CDR3 has 18 residues. CDR1 is LNHDA, CDR2 SQIVND, per germline (reference sequence). V trimming: 3 bases; J trimming: 2 bases; junction bases outside the gene matches: 6. CDR3 residues: CASSIPGQGAAGANVLTF. The CDR3, as DNA: TGTGCCAGTAGTATCCCCGGACAGGGGGCCGCTGGGGCCAACGTCCTGACTTTC.

In nucleotides, the CDR3 is TGTGCCAGCAGTGAATACTGGAATCAGCCCCAGCATTTT. It specifies CASSEYWNQPQHF. The chain has TRBV6-1 and TRBJ1-5; D not certain. Trimming pared 2 bases from V and 4 bases from J, leaving 6 bases between. Germline CDR1 and CDR2: MNHNS and SASEGT. The CDR3 has 13 residues.

The rearrangement links TRBV15 to TRBJ2-7; weak D call: TRBD1 (6 bases). The CDR3 covers 14 residues. In germline, CDR1 is LNHNV, CDR2 YYDKDF (reference sequence). V was cut by 5 bases and J by 3 bases, with 14 bases left in between. CDR3 nucleotide sequence: TGTGCCACCAGCGTTGACCAGGGGAACTACGAGCAGTACTTC. As protein: CATSVDQGNYEQYF.

The CDR3 DNA reads TGTGCCAGCAGTCTAAGCTATACAGATACGCAGTATTTT. It encodes CASSLSYTDTQYF. The chain employs TRBV7-3 and TRBJ2-3; no firm D call. The CDR3 loop spans 13 amino acids. CDR1 and CDR2 (germline): SGHTA, FQGTGA. Trimming removed 6 bases at V and 3 bases at J, with 10 bases between. Full variable domain (remainder filled in from reference TRBV7-3 and TRBJ2-3): GAGVSQTPSNKVTEKGKYVELRCDPISGHTALYWYRQSLGQGPEFLIYFQGTGAADDSGLPNDRFFAVRPEGSVSTLKIQRTERGDSAVYLCASSLSYTDTQYFGPGTRLTVL.

The chain joins TRBV4-3 to TRBJ1-3; possibly TRBD1 for D (5 bases). This CDR3 is 14 amino acids long. V was cut by 5 bases and J by 0 bases, with 8 bases left in between. CDR1 and CDR2 (germline): LGHNA, YSLEER. Here the CDR3 DNA reads TGCGCCAGCAGCACAGGAAACTCTGGAAACACCATATATTTT. Protein: CASSTGNSGNTIYF.

This chain joins TRBV25-1 and TRBJ2-7, with TRBD2 matching over 9 bases. V shed 3 bases and J 9 bases; nucleotides not matched to a gene: 3. Germline V gene lookup returns CDR1 MGHDK and CDR2 SYGVNS. The CDR3 covers 12 residues. The CDR3 here is CASSEGSGGQYF. The DNA of the CDR3 is TGTGCCAGCAGTGAGGGTAGCGGGGGGCAGTACTTC.

This chain connects TRBV7-9 to TRBJ2-5, with TRBD1 identical over 7 bases. Trimming cost V 4 bases and J 5 bases; bases outside gene matches: 7. Germline CDR1 and CDR2: SEHNR and FQNEAQ (reference sequence). CDR3 length: 14 amino acids. The CDR3 DNA sequence: TGTGCCAGCAGCTCTACAGGGGAATGGGAGACCCAGTACTTC. It specifies CASSSTGEWETQYF.

The rearrangement joins TRBV19 to TRBJ1-4; 7 positions match TRBD1. The CDR3 extends over 15 amino acids. Germline lookup yields CDR1 LNHDA and CDR2 SQIVND (reference sequence). V shed 5 bases and J 7 bases; nucleotides not matched to a gene: 10. The CDR3 sequence: CASSPLRQGLEKLFF. The CDR3 coding sequence is TGTGCCAGTAGTCCCCTGCGACAGGGACTTGAAAAACTGTTTTTT.

This clone showed up just once. The V call is TRBV7-2, the J call TRBJ2-2; TRBD2 aligns across 8 bases. With 1 base clipped from V and 2 bases from J, the junction kept 12 bases outside the gene matches. CDR1 and CDR2 from the germline V gene are SGHTA and FQGNSA. The CDR3 sequence is 19 residues long. CDR3 in amino acids: CASSLDLKRGKLNTGELFF. The CDR3 coding sequence is TGTGCCAGCAGCTTAGACTTAAAGCGGGGGAAACTAAACACCGGGGAGCTGTTTTTT.

This clone was detected only a few times. This sequence joins TRBV5-1 and TRBJ1-3, with unresolved D. The CDR3 is 16 residues long. V was shortened by 0 bases and J by 0 bases, with 10 bases between the two germline ends. Germline V gene lookup returns CDR1 SGHRS and CDR2 YFSETQ. The CDR3 DNA sequence: TGCGCCAGCAGCTTGGACAGCCTTCTCTCTGGAAACACCATATATTTT. This translates into CASSLDSLLSGNTIYF.

The chain recombines TRBV2 with TRBJ1-5, with D tentatively TRBD1 (5 bases). The CDR3 runs to 14 residues. From germline, CDR1 is SNHLY and CDR2 FYNNEI. The V end was cut by 4 bases, the J end by 5 bases, with 12 bases between. The CDR3 DNA reads as TGTGCCAGCAGTGCCCAGGGAAAGGATCAGCCCCAGCATTTT. It specifies CASSAQGKDQPQHF.